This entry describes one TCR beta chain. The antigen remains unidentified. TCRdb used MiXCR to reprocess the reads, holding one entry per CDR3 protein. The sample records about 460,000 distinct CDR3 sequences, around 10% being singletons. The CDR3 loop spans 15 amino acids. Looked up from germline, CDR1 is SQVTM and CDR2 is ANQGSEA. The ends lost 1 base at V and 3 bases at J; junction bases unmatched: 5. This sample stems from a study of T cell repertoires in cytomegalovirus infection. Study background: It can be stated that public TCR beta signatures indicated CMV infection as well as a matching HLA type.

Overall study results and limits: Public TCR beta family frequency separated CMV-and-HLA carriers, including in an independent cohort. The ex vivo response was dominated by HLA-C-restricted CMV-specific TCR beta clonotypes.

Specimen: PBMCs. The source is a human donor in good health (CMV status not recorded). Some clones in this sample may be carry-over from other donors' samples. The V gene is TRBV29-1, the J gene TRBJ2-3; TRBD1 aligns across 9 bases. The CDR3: CSVEGGTGPTDTQYF. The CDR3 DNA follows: TGCAGCGTTGAAGGGGGGACAGGGCCTACAGATACGCAGTATTTT.